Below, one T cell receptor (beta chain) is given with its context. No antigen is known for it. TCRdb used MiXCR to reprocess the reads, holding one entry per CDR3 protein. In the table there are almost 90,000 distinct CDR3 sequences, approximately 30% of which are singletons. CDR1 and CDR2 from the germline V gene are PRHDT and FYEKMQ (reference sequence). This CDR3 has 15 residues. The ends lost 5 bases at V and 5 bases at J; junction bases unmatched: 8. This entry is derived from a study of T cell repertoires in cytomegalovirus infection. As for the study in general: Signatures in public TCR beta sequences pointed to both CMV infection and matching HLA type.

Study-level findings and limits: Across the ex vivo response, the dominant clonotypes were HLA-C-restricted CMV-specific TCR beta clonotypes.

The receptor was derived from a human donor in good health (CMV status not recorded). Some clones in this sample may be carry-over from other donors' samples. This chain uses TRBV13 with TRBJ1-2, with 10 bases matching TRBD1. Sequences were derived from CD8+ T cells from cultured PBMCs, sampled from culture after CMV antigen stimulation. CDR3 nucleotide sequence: TGTGCCAGCAGCCCCCGGGACAGGGGATGGTATGGCTACACCTTC. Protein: CASSPRDRGWYGYTF.